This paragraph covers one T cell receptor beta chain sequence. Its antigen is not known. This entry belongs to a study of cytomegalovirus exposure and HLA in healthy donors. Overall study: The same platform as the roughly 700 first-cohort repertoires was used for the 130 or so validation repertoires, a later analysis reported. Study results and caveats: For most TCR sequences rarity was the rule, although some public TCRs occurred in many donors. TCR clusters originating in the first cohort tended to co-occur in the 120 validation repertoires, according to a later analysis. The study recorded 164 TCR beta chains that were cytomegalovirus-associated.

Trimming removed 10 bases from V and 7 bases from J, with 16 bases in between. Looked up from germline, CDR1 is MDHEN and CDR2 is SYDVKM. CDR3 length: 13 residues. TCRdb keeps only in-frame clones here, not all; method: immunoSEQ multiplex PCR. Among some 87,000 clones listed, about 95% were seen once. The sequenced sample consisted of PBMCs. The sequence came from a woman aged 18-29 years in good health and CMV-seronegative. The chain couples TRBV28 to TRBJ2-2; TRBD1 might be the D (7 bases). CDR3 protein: CATTQGGGGELFF. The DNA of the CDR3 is TGTGCCACTACCCAGGGGGGAGGCGGGGAGCTGTTTTTT.